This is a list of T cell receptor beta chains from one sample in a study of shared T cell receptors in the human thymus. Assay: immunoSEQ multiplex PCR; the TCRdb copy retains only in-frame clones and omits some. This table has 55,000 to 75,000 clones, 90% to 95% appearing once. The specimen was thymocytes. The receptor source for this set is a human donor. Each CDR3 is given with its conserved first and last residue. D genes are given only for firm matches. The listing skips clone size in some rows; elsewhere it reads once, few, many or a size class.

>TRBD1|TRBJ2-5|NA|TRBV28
CASRGTGLQETQYF
TGTGCCAGCAGGGGGACAGGACTACAAGAGACCCAGTACTTC
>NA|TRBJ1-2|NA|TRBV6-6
CASSYVGDGYTF
TGTGCCAGCAGTTACGTCGGAGATGGCTACACCTTC
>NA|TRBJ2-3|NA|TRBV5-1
CASSLQDTQYF
TGCGCCAGCAGCCTGCAAGATACGCAGTATTTT
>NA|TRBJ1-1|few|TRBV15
CATSRAPLGVPNTEAFF
TGTGCCACCAGCAGAGCCCCTCTCGGGGTCCCGAACACTGAAGCTTTCTTT
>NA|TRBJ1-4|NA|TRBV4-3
CASSQEVEGRANEKLFF
TGCGCCAGCAGCCAAGAAGTGGAAGGCAGGGCTAATGAAAAACTGTTTTTT
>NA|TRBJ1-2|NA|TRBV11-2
CASSFSRDGGYTF
TGTGCCAGCAGCTTTAGCAGGGACGGTGGCTACACCTTC
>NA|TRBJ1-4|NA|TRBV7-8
CASSEEAPGALIRTATNEKLFF
TGTGCCAGCAGCGAGGAGGCGCCAGGGGCCTTAATAAGAACCGCAACTAATGAAAAACTGTTTTTT
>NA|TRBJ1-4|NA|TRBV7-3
CASSLNPGRETNEKLFF
TGTGCCAGCAGCTTAAATCCGGGCAGGGAAACTAATGAAAAACTGTTTTTT
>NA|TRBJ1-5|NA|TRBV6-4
CASRLVPDRINSNQPQHF
TGTGCCAGCAGGTTAGTCCCAGACCGAATTAATAGCAATCAGCCCCAGCATTTT
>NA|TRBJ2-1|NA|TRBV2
CASSDRDTYNEQFF
TGTGCCAGCAGTGACAGGGATACCTACAATGAGCAGTTCTTC
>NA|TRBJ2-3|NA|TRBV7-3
CASSLISELARDGTDTQYF
TGTGCCAGCAGCTTAATCAGTGAATTAGCTAGAGACGGCACAGATACGCAGTATTTT
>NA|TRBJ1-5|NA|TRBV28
CASSPNQPQHF
TGTGCCAGCAGCCCAAATCAGCCCCAGCATTTT
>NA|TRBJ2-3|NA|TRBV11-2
CASSLTGSTDTQYF
TGTGCCAGCAGTTTAACAGGGAGCACAGATACGCAGTATTTT
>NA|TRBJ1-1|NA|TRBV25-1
CASSSPPMGMNTEAFF
TGTGCCAGCAGTTCGCCCCCGATGGGAATGAACACTGAAGCTTTCTTT
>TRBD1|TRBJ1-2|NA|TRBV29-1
CSVEEWEGQGNYGYTF
TGCAGCGTTGAAGAGTGGGAGGGACAGGGGAACTATGGCTACACCTTC
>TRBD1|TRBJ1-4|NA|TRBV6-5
CASSYETGEEKLFF
TGTGCCAGCAGTTACGAGACAGGGGAAGAAAAACTGTTTTTT